This TCR beta chain was identified in a study of CD8 T cells in ankylosing spondylitis. Whole-study findings and limits: Among TCR beta sequences, a motif of several highly homologous variants appeared characteristic of ankylosing spondylitis blood. Disease-linked clones were reportedly significantly enriched in matched ankylosing spondylitis synovial fluid. Earlier work had already found some motif variants in reactive arthritis synovial fluid and blood.

Making use of molecular barcodes, quantitative 5'-RACE generated TCR beta libraries. Using its own MiXCR run on the 5' RACE reads, TCRdb lists one record per CDR3 protein. This sample has some 800,000 distinct CDR3 sequences, with 10% to 15% found just once. There are 15 residues in the CDR3. V was pared by 0 bases and J by 0 bases, with 8 bases between. CDR1 and CDR2 (germline): ENHRY, SYGVKD. In its sample, this clonotype was seen many times. Its target is not known. The receptor was isolated from a male donor with ankylosing spondylitis. Sequenced: blood, either unsorted or a sorted T cell fraction (not recorded which). The chain employs TRBV10-3 and TRBJ2-5; no firm D call. The CDR3 protein is CAISESVLYQETQYF. CDR3 DNA: TGTGCCATCAGTGAGTCAGTGCTGTACCAAGAGACCCAGTACTTC.